The sequence of this T cell receptor beta chain was determined in a study of blood T cell repertoires in COVID-19 (TCRdb year 2020). A note on the overall study: The collaborator samples originated in the United States, Italy and Spain and spanned the acute and convalescent phases of COVID-19. The prospective study material was composed of cDNA or gDNA derived from T cells, B-cell-depleted T cells, or PBMCs. Deeply sampled blood TCRbeta repertoires from subjects exposed to, actively infected with, or recovered from COVID-19 were included in the dataset. A freely available public database, intended as a resource for researchers studying the immune response to SARS-CoV-2, is where the repertoires were released. The samples were drawn from two sources: the first 160 participants of the ongoing ImmuneRACE study, and over 950 subjects contributed by 6 global collaborators. Sample metadata almost always included a de-identified subject ID, COVID-19 status, age in years and sex. HLA class I and class II types, where available, came from metadata supplied by the sample provider rather than from assay-based typing. Study-level results and caveats: How much clinical and demographic metadata was included differed by source and by participant, and the metadata was provided uncurated.

A note on this clone: This clone's antigen is unknown. Base qualities were left out, and no much larger clone turns up one base away.

Whole blood was collected in K2EDTA tubes by collaborating institutions according to the institutions' own protocols. For TCRbeta analysis, collaborators shipped samples as frozen whole blood, isolated PBMCs, or DNA extracted from either of those sample types. TCRbeta CDR3 regions were amplified from genomic DNA by means of the immunoSEQ Assay, a bias-controlled multiplex PCR. The study's own analysis went as follows. Nucleated cell counts per sample were estimated from amplification of reference gene primers within the assay. To quantify the absolute abundance of each unique TCRbeta CDR3 rearrangement, sequence reads were collapsed and filtered. For each sample, productive Simpson clonality was calculated by taking the square root of Simpson's diversity index across productive rearrangements. Held by TCRdb, this immuneACCESS table contains in-frame sequences only and omits some clones. Under half of the omission traces to an unresolved V gene where checked; the cause of the rest is unknown. For V, J and clone size, that table is used; D and trimming come from the DNA. The sample includes 45,000 to 60,000 clones, with 65% to 85% observed a single time. Under 15% of the sample is in the top ten clones.

V trim: 5 bases; J trim: 2 bases; unmatched bases: 6. In the germline V gene, CDR1 corresponds to MDHEN and CDR2 to SYDVKM. The CDR3 covers 16 residues, taking in both the cysteine and the phenylalanine. The CDR3 DNA has 48 bases and is translated from base 1. This TCR came from a human donor with active or convalescent COVID-19. The donor label of this sample is uncertain. This chain is built from TRBV28 and TRBJ1-3; TRBD1 agrees with 10 junctional bases. The specimen was peripheral blood. The DNA reads as follows: TGTGCCAGCAGTACCCACGGGACAGGGGCTGGAAACACCATATATTTT. This codes for CASSTHGTGAGNTIYF.